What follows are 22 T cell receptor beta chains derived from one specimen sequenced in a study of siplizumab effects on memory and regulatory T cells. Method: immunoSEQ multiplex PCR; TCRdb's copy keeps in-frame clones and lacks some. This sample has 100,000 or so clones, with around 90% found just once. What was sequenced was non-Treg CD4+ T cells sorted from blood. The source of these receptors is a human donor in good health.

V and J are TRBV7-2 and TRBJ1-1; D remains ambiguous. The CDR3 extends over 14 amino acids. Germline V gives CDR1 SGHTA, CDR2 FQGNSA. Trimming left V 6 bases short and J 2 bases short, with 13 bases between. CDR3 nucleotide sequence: TGTGCCAGCAGACAATGGCAGGCCAACACTGAAGCTTTCTTT. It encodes CASRQWQANTEAFF.

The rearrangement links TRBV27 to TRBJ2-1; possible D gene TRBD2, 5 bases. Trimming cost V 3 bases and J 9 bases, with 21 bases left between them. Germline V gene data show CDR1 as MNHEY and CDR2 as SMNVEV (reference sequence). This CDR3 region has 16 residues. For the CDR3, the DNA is TGTGCCAGCAGTTTGTCGGCCGGGGTCCCGTGGAGTGAGCAGTTCTTC. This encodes CASSLSAGVPWSEQFF.

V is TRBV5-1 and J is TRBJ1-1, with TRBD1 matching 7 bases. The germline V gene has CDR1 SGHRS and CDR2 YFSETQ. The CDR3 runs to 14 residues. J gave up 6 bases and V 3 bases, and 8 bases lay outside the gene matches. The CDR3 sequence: CASSSQGGKAEAFF. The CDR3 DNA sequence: TGCGCCAGCAGCTCCCAGGGGGGTAAGGCTGAAGCTTTCTTT.

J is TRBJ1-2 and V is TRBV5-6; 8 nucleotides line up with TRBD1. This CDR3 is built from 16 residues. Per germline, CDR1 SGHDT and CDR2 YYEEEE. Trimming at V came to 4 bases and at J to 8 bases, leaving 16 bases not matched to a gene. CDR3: CASSPTRIRGRGGYTF. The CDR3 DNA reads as TGTGCCAGCAGCCCAACGCGAATCAGGGGGCGAGGCGGCTACACCTTC.

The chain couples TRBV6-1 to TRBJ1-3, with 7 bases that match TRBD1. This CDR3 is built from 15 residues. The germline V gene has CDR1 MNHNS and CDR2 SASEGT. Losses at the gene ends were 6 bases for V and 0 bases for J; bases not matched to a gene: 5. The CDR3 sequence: CASRRGTASGNTIYF. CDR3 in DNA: TGTGCCAGCAGGCGAGGGACAGCCTCTGGAAACACCATATATTTT.

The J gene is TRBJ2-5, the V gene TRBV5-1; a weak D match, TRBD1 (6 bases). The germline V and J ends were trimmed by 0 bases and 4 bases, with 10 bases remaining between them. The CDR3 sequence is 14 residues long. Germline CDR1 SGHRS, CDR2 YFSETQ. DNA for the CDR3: TGCGCCAGCAGCTTGGCTCTGGGGGCAGAGACCCAGTACTTC. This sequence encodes CASSLALGAETQYF.

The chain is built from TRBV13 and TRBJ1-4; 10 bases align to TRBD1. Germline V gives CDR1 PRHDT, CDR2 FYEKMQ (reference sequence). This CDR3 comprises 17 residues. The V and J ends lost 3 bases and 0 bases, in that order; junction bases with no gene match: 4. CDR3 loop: CASSFRTGGATNEKLFF. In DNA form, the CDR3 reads TGTGCCAGCAGCTTCCGGACAGGGGGTGCAACTAATGAAAAACTGTTTTTT.

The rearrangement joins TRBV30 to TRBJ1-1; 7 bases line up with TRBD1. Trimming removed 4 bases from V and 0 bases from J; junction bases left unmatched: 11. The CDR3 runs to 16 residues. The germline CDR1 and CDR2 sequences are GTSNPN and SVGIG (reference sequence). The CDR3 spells CAWNGWTGDMNTEAFF. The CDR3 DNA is TGTGCCTGGAACGGGTGGACAGGTGACATGAACACTGAAGCTTTCTTT.

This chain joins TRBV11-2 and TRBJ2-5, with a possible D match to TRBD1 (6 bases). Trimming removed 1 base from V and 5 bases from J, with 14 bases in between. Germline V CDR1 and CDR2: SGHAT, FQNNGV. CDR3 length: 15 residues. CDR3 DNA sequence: TGTGCCAGCAGCTTAGGGCAGGGGAGAAAGGAGACCCAGTACTTC. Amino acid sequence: CASSLGQGRKETQYF.

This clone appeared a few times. For the CDR3, the DNA is TGCAGCGTTGAGGGGCCCCATGAAGCTTTCTTT. Its protein is CSVEGPHEAFF. This chain links TRBV29-1 with TRBJ1-1; TRBD1 is a possible D gene (5 bases). Germline CDR1 SQVTM, CDR2 ANQGSEA. The CDR3 length is 11 residues. V was cut by 3 bases and J by 7 bases, with 9 bases left in between.

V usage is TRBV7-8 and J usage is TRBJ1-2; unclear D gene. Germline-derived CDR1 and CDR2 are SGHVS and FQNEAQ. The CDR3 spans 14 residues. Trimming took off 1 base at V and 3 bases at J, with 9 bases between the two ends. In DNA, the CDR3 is TGTGCCAGCAGCTTAGACCCGCGGGACTATGGCTACACCTTC. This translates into CASSLDPRDYGYTF. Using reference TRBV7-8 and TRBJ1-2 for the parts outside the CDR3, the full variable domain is GAGVSQSPRYKVAKRGQDVALRCDPISGHVSLFWYQQALGQGPEFLTYFQNEAQLDKSGLPSDRFFAERPEGSVSTLKIQRTQQEDSAVYLCASSLDPRDYGYTFGSGTRLTVV.

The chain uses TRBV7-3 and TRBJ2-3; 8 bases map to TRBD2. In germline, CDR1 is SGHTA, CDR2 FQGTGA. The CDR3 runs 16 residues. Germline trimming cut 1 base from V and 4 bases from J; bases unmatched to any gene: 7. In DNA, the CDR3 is TGTGCCAGCAGCTTAATGGTGACGGGGGGGCCAGATACGCAGTATTTT. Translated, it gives CASSLMVTGGPDTQYF.

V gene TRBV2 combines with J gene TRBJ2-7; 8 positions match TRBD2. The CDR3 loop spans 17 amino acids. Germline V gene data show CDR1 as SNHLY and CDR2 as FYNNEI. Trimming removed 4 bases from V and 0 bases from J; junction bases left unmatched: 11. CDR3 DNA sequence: TGTGCCAGCAGTGTACTTAGGGGGACTAGTTCCTCCTACGAGCAGTACTTC. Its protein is CASSVLRGTSSSYEQYF.

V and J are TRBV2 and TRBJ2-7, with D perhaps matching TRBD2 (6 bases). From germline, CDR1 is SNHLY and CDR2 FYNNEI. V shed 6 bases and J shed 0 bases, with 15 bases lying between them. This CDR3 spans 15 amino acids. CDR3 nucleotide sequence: TGTGCCAGCAGACCGGGGGACGGAAGCTCCTACGAGCAGTACTTC. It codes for CASRPGDGSSYEQYF.

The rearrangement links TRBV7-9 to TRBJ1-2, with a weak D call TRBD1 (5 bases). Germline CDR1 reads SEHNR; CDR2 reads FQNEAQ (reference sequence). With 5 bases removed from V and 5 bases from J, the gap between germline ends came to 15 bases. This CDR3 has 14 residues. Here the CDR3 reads CASSAQQVGYGYTF. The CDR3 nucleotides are TGTGCCAGCAGCGCTCAACAGGTGGGGTATGGCTACACCTTC.

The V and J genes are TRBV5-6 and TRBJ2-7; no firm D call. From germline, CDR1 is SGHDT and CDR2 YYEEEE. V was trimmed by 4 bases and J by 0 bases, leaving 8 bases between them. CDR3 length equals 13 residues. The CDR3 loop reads CASSRRYSYEQYF. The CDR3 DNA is TGTGCCAGCAGCCGTCGGTACTCCTACGAGCAGTACTTC.

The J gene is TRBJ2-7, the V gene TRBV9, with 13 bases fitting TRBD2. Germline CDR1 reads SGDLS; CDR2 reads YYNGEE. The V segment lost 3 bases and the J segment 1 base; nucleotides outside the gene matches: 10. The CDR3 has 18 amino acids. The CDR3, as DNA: TGTGCCAGCAGCGCCGGACTAGCGGGAGTATCGGGATCCTACGAGCAGTACTTC. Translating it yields CASSAGLAGVSGSYEQYF.

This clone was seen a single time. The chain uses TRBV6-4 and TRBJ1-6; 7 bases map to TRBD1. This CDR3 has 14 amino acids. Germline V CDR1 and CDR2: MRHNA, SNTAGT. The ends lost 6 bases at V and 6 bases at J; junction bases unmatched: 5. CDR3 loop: CASRQGTANSPLHF. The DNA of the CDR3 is TGTGCCAGCAGACAGGGGACGGCTAATTCACCCCTCCACTTT.

The chain's CDR3 is CASSSTWGLAVYNEQFF. DNA of the CDR3: TGTGCCAGCAGTTCCACCTGGGGACTAGCGGTATACAATGAGCAGTTCTTC. J is TRBJ2-1 and V is TRBV6-4; 11 bases align to TRBD2. Germline loops: CDR1 MRHNA, CDR2 SNTAGT. The ends lost 5 bases at V and 4 bases at J; junction bases unmatched: 10. This CDR3 region has 17 residues.

Written as DNA, the CDR3 is TGCGCCAGCAGCTTGACGCCGCCCGGACGGCTCAGTCTCGATACGCAGTATTTT. It yields the protein CASSLTPPGRLSLDTQYF. The chain couples TRBV5-1 to TRBJ2-3; no firm D call. Trimming took off 1 base at V and 6 bases at J, with 24 bases between the two ends. The CDR3 runs 18 residues. Germline V lookup: CDR1 SGHRS, CDR2 YFSETQ. Complete variable domain (other parts from reference TRBV5-1 and TRBJ2-3): KAGVTQTPRYLIKTRGQQVTLSCSPISGHRSVSWYQQTPGQGLQFLFEYFSETQRNKGNFPGRFSGRQFSNSRSEMNVSTLELGDSALYLCASSLTPPGRLSLDTQYFGPGTRLTVL.

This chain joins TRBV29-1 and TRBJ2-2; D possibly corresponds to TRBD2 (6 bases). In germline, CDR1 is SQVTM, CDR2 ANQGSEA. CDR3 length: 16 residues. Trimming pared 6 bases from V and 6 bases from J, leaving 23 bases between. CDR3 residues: CSVPGGMKNYPGELFF. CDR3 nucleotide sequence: TGCAGCGTCCCGGGCGGGATGAAGAATTACCCCGGGGAGCTGTTTTTT.

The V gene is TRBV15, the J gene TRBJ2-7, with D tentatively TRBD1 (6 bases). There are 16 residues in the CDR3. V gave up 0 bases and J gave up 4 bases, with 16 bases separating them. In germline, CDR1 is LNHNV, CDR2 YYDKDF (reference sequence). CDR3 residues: CATSRDLPGVPYEQYF. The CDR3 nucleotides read TGTGCCACCAGCAGAGATCTTCCAGGGGTCCCATACGAGCAGTACTTC. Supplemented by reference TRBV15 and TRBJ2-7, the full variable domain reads DAMVIQNPRYQVTQFGKPVTLSCSQTLNHNVMYWYQQKSSQAPKLLFHYYDKDFNNEADTPDNFQSRRPNTSFCFLDIRSPGLGDTAMYLCATSRDLPGVPYEQYFGPGTRLTVT.